There are a few counts of the clone carrying this T cell receptor (beta chain). The data were produced by immunoSEQ multiplex PCR, yet TCRdb's version contains in-frame clones alone and is incomplete. The sample consists of a few thousand clones, about 70% of them appearing once. This entry comes from a study of graft-versus-host responses after intestinal transplantation. Looking at the study overall: Recipients were all induced with anti-thymocyte globulin, then given tacrolimus and steroids for around three years.

The CDR3 runs to 13 residues. The V gene lost 5 bases and the J gene lost 7 bases, with 14 bases spanning the gap. From germline, CDR1 is LNHDA and CDR2 SQIVND (reference sequence). This clonotype was sampled from a human patient who received an intestinal transplant, so some T cells may come from the graft donor. J is TRBJ1-1 and V is TRBV19; D not certain. This sample comprised PBMCs, obtained 300 to 340 days after intestinal transplant. This chain's CDR3 is CASSVSVEGEAFF. CDR3 DNA: TGTGCCAGTAGTGTTTCGGTCGAGGGTGAAGCTTTCTTT.